Presented here are 5 T cell receptor beta chains from one specimen sequenced in a study of a mutant IDH1 vaccine in newly diagnosed glioma (dated by TCRdb to the early 2020s). The method was the immunoSEQ multiplex PCR assay. Here the immuneACCESS table is served through TCRdb, limited to in-frame sequences with V and J called. Missing clones are a known gap in these copies; in checked studies unresolved V genes cover under half, and the rest lacks a known reason. The sample table shows around 66,000 clones, and over 70% are seen once. The ten largest clonotypes hold 5.5% to 7% of the sample. For these receptors, no antigen is known. Read against the paper, the sample's time point label means: week 11, during vaccination. Each vaccine dose was 300 ug of a 20-mer mutant IDH1 peptide in Montanide, given subcutaneously with topical imiquimod. The sample was PBMCs, taken from a glioma patient whose treatment included an IDH1 peptide vaccine. Every receptor here comes from a man in his fifties with glioma.

J is TRBJ2-1 and V is TRBV2; the D gene could be TRBD1 or TRBD2 (6 bases each). The CDR3 runs to 15 residues. V dropped 3 bases and J dropped 7 bases, with 16 bases sitting between them. From germline, CDR1 is SNHLY and CDR2 FYNNEI. The CDR3 region is CASSDQGPGVNEQFF. In DNA, the CDR3 is TGTGCCAGCAGTGATCAGGGGCCGGGGGTGAATGAGCAGTTCTTC.

The chain combines TRBV27 with TRBJ2-7, with D possibly matching TRBD1 (6 bases). Trimming took 4 bases from V and 3 from J, leaving 10 bases between them. This CDR3 has 13 residues. Per germline, CDR1 MNHEY and CDR2 SMNVEV (reference sequence). The CDR3 bases are TGTGCCAGCAGTTCAAAACAGGGCTACGAGCAGTACTTC. Translating it yields CASSSKQGYEQYF.

CDR3 region: CASSPRKGSQETQYF. The CDR3 nucleotides read TGTGCCAGCTCACCACGTAAGGGCAGCCAAGAGACCCAGTACTTC. The chain links TRBV18 to TRBJ2-5; D ambiguous. V was cut by 1 base and J by 1 base, with 10 bases left in between. Germline V lookup: CDR1 KGHSH, CDR2 LQKENI. There are 15 residues in the CDR3.

DNA for the CDR3: TGTGCCAGCCCTTGGGGGTCCAGGGGAAATTTAGGTGTAATAAGCGAGAATCAGCCCCAGCATTTT. This gives the protein CASPWGSRGNLGVISENQPQHF. The chain recombines TRBV27 with TRBJ1-5, with D tentatively TRBD1 (6 bases). V dropped 8 bases and J dropped 4 bases, with 39 bases sitting between them. This CDR3 contains 22 residues. CDR1 and CDR2 from the germline V gene are MNHEY and SMNVEV (reference sequence).

V and J are TRBV19 and TRBJ1-2; D gene ambiguous. Trimming removed 0 bases at V and 8 bases at J, with 7 bases between. This CDR3 is built from 12 residues. Germline V CDR1 and CDR2: LNHDA, SQIVND (reference sequence). DNA for the CDR3: TGTGCCAGTAGTATAGATCCAGGCGGCTACACCTTC. Amino acid sequence: CASSIDPGGYTF.